Listed here is a single T cell receptor (beta chain). Primers: 60 Vbeta forward and 13 Jbeta reverse. Generated by immunoSEQ multiplex PCR, the TCRdb table keeps only in-frame clones and is missing some. The data contain 75,000 to 100,000 clones, around three quarters of them singletons. This entry comes from a study of cytomegalovirus exposure and HLA in healthy donors. Trimming stripped 3 bases from V and 5 bases from J, with 10 bases between. The CDR3 is 13 amino acids. Germline V gives CDR1 SEHNR, CDR2 FQNEAQ (reference sequence). The chain has TRBV7-9 and TRBJ1-2; maybe TRBD1 (5 bases). The source is a man younger than 45 in good health and CMV-seronegative. Sequences were obtained from PBMCs. CDR3: CASSLSRAYGYTF. The CDR3, as DNA: TGTGCCAGCAGCTTGAGCAGGGCTTATGGCTACACCTTC.